One and the same sample provided the 10 T cell receptor beta chains below, sequenced in a study of beta chain features in type 1 diabetes. The study's findings and limits: People with Type 1 diabetes carried modestly yet significantly shorter TCRB CDR3s in all four CD4+ subsets.

Their specific antigens are unknown. Investigators reverse transcribed all isolated RNA, so they sequenced expressed TCRB transcripts. Some clones are missing from TCRdb's copy, which holds only in-frame ones; the method was immunoSEQ multiplex PCR. The sample consists of 300,000 to 400,000 clones, over 8.5% of them appearing once. The sample comprised central memory CD4+ T cells from blood. The receptors originated from a man aged 25-45 years with type 1 diabetes.

About this clone: Different DNA sequences within this sample yield the same CDR3. The chain has TRBV9 and TRBJ2-2, with a weak D call TRBD2 (5 bases). Trimming removed 0 bases at V and 4 bases at J, with 7 bases between. Germline assignment: CDR1 SGDLS and CDR2 YYNGEE. The CDR3 covers 14 residues. The CDR3 bases are TGTGCCAGCAGCGTAGAGGGAGCCACCGGGGAGCTGTTTTTT. It yields the protein CASSVEGATGELFF.

This clone has a count of ten or more. This sequence joins TRBV4-2 and TRBJ1-5, with D perhaps matching TRBD1 (6 bases). This CDR3 spans 18 amino acids. Trimming shortened V by 0 bases and J by 2 bases, and 17 bases separated the two germline ends. Germline CDR1 reads LGHNA; CDR2 reads YNFKEQ. CDR3 region: CASSQDRGGDRGNQPQHF. The DNA for the CDR3 is TGTGCCAGCAGCCAAGATCGTGGGGGCGATCGGGGCAATCAGCCCCAGCATTTT.

Only a few counts were recorded for this clone. This chain connects TRBV27 to TRBJ1-5, with D possibly TRBD1 on 5 matching bases. V lost 6 bases, J lost 6 bases, and 12 bases lay in between. CDR3 length: 13 residues. Germline V gives CDR1 MNHEY, CDR2 SMNVEV (reference sequence). CDR3 protein: CASSGKGLQPQHF. The CDR3 DNA reads as TGTGCCAGCAGCGGAAAGGGGCTTCAGCCCCAGCATTTT.

The rearrangement uses TRBV6-4 and TRBJ1-1; 7 bases match TRBD1. CDR3 length: 16 residues. The germline CDR1 and CDR2 sequences are MRHNA and SNTAGT. V shed 6 bases and J 4 bases; nucleotides not matched to a gene: 14. CDR3 loop: CASSKTRQGETTEAFF. In DNA, the CDR3 is TGTGCCAGCAGCAAAACTAGACAGGGAGAGACCACTGAAGCTTTCTTT.

A few counts support this clone. V gene TRBV7-3 combines with J gene TRBJ2-1, with D perhaps being TRBD1 or TRBD2 (5 bases each). The CDR3 sequence is 13 residues long. Germline V lookup: CDR1 SGHTA, CDR2 FQGTGA. Trimming left V 6 bases short and J 13 bases short, with 19 bases between. As DNA, the CDR3 is TGTGCCAGCAGTTTCCGTCCTGGGACGCAACAGTTCTTC. Encoded protein: CASSFRPGTQQFF. The full variable domain, rest sourced from reference TRBV7-3 and TRBJ2-1, is GAGVSQTPSNKVTEKGKYVELRCDPISGHTALYWYRQSLGQGPEFLIYFQGTGAADDSGLPNDRFFAVRPEGSVSTLKIQRTERGDSAVYLCASSFRPGTQQFFGPGTRLTVL.

The chain is built from TRBV5-4 and TRBJ1-1, with D maybe TRBD1 (5 bases). The V gene's germline CDR1 is SGHNT and CDR2 YYREEE (reference sequence). The CDR3 contains 12 residues. With 4 bases removed from V and 8 bases from J, the gap between germline ends came to 12 bases. The CDR3 spells CASSTDIREAFF. In DNA form, the CDR3 reads TGTGCCAGCAGCACGGACATCCGGGAAGCTTTCTTT.

This clone was detected only a few times. The rearrangement uses TRBV14 and TRBJ2-5; no firm D call. CDR1 SGHDN and CDR2 FVKESK come from the germline V gene. Trimming left V 3 bases short and J 3 bases short, with 8 bases between. The CDR3 is 13 amino acids. The CDR3 DNA is TGTGCCAGCAGCCATGTAGTGAAAGAGACCCAGTACTTC. Protein: CASSHVVKETQYF.

This clone was counted a few times. The CDR3 DNA is TGTGCCAGTCCCAGAGCAGGGCTTTATAGCAATCAGCCCCAGCATTTT. Translation: CASPRAGLYSNQPQHF. The chain employs TRBV7-2 and TRBJ1-5; possibly TRBD1 for D (5 bases). This CDR3 region has 16 residues. Germline V lookup: CDR1 SGHTA, CDR2 FQGNSA. V was cut by 9 bases and J by 0 bases, with 18 bases left in between.

This clone occurred many times. The chain employs TRBV9 and TRBJ2-1, with 11 bases lining up with TRBD2. This CDR3 is built from 16 residues. The junction had 7 bases not matched to a gene; V was cut back by 0 bases and J by 8 bases. From germline, CDR1 is SGDLS and CDR2 YYNGEE. CDR3 amino acids: CASSVGLAGGIYEQFF. CDR3 bases: TGTGCCAGCAGCGTAGGTCTAGCGGGAGGTATCTATGAGCAGTTCTTC.

This clone was seen a few times. The chain is built from TRBV7-9 and TRBJ1-2; TRBD1 aligns across 7 bases. With V trimmed by 4 bases and J by 0 bases, 5 bases remained unmatched. The CDR3 sequence is 15 residues long. The germline CDR1 and CDR2 sequences are SEHNR and FQNEAQ (reference sequence). The CDR3 spells CASSSGGEANYGYTF. The CDR3 DNA sequence: TGTGCCAGCAGCTCAGGGGGGGAAGCTAACTATGGCTACACCTTC. The full variable domain, completed using reference TRBV7-9 and TRBJ1-2, is DTGVSQNPRHKITKRGQNVTFRCDPISEHNRLYWYRQTLGQGPEFLTYFQNEAQLEKSRLLSDRFSAERPKGSFSTLEIQRTEQGDSAMYLCASSSGGEANYGYTFGSGTRLTVV.